The source of this T cell receptor (beta chain) is a study of shared clonotypes between healthy human individuals. Deep-level assay runs were performed. The data were produced by immunoSEQ multiplex PCR, yet TCRdb's version contains in-frame clones alone and is incomplete. The profile shows approximately 2,000,000 clones, over 85% of them singletons. CD45RO negativity and positive selection for CCR7 defined naive CD8 cells, a population that excluded terminally differentiated effector memory CD45RA+ cells. On this clone itself: Other DNA sequences in this sample translate to the same CDR3.

V lost 6 bases and J lost 6, with 6 bases in between. Germline CDR1 MDHEN, CDR2 SYDVKM. The CDR3 has 11 residues. The rearrangement joins TRBV28 to TRBJ2-1; D uncertain. This TCR came from a man aged 18 to 29 in good health. Some clones in this sample may be carry-over from other donors' samples. Sequences were obtained from naive CD8+ T cells from PBMCs. DNA of the CDR3: TGTGCCAGCAGCCTAAGCAATGAGCAGTTCTTC. Its protein is CASSLSNEQFF. The variable domain in full, completed from reference TRBV28 and TRBJ2-1, reads DVKVTQSSRYLVKRTGEKVFLECVQDMDHENMFWYRQDPGLGLRLIYFSYDVKMKEKGDIPEGYSVSREKKERFSLILESASTNQTSMYLCASSLSNEQFFGPGTRLTVL.